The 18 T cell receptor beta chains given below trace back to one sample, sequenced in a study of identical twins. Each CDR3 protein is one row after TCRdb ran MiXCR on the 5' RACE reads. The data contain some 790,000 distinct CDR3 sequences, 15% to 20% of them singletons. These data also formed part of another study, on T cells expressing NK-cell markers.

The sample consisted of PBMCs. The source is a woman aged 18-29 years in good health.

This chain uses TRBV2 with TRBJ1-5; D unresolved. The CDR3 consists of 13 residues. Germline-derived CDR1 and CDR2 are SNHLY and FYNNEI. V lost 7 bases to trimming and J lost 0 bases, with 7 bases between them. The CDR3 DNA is TGTGCCAGCACCCCGTTTAGCAATCAGCCCCAGCATTTT. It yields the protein CASTPFSNQPQHF.

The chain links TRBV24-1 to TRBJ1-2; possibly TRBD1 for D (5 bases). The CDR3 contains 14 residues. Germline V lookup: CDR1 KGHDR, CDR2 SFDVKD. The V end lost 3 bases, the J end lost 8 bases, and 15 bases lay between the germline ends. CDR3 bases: TGTGCCACCAGTGATCGGCGGATGGAGGGGGGCTACACCTTC. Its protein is CATSDRRMEGGYTF.

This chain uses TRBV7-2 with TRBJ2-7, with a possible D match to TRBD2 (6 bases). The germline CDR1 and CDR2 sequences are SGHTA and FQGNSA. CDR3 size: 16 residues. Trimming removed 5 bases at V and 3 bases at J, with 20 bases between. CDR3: CASSADPTGLLYEQYF. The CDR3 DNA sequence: TGTGCCAGCAGCGCCGATCCGACGGGACTGCTCTACGAGCAGTACTTC.

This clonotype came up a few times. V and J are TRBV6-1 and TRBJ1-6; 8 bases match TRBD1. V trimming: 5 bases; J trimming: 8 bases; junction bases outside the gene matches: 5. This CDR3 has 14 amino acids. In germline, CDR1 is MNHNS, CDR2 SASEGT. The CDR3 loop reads CASSPRGLDSPLHF. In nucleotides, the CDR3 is TGTGCCAGCAGTCCCAGGGGGCTAGATTCACCCCTCCACTTT.

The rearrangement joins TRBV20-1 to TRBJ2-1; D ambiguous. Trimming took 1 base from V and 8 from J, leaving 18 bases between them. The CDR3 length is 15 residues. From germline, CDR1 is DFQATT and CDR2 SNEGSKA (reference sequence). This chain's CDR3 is CSARVMGIAGDEQFF. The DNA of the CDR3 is TGCAGTGCTAGAGTGATGGGAATCGCAGGTGATGAGCAGTTCTTC.

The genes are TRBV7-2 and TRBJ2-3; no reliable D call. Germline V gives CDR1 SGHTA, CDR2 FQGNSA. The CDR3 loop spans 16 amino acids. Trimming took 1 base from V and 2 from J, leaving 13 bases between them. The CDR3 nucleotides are TGTGCCAGCAGCTTAGGGCCTGGCGGAAACACAGATACGCAGTATTTT. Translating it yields CASSLGPGGNTDTQYF. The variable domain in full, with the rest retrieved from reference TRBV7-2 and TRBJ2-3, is GAGVSQSPSNKVTEKGKDVELRCDPISGHTALYWYRQSLGQGLEFLIYFQGNSAPDKSGLPSDRFSAERTGGSVSTLTIQRTQQEDSAVYLCASSLGPGGNTDTQYFGPGTRLTVL.

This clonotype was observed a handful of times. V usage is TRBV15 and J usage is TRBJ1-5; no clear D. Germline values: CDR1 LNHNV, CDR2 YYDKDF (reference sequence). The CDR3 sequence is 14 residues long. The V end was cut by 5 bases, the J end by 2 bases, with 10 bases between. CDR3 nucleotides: TGTGCCACCAGCGCGCCCGGGCGCAATCAGCCCCAGCATTTT. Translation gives CATSAPGRNQPQHF.

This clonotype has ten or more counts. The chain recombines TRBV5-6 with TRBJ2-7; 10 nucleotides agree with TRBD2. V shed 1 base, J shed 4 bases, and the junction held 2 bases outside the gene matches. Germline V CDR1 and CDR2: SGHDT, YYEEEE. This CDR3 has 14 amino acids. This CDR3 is CASSLTSGVYEQYF. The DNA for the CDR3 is TGTGCCAGCAGCTTGACTAGCGGGGTTTACGAGCAGTACTTC.

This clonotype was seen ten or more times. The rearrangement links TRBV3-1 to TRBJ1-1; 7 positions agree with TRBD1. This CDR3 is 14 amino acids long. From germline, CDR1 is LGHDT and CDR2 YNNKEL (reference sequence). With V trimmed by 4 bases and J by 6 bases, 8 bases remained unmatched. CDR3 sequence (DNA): TGTGCCAGCAGCCCCCAGGGGGGGAGGGCTGAAGCTTTCTTT. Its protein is CASSPQGGRAEAFF. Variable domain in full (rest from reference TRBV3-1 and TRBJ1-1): DTAVSQTPKYLVTQMGNDKSIKCEQNLGHDTMYWYKQDSKKFLKIMFSYNNKELIINETVPNRFSPKSPDKAHLNLHINSLELGDSAVYFCASSPQGGRAEAFFGQGTRLTVV.

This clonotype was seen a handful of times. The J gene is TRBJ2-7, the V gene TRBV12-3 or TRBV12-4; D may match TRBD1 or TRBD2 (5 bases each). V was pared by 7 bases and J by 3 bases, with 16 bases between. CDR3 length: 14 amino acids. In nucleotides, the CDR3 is TGTGCCAGCACCCCCGGGACCCTCATCTACGAGCAGTACTTC. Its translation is CASTPGTLIYEQYF.

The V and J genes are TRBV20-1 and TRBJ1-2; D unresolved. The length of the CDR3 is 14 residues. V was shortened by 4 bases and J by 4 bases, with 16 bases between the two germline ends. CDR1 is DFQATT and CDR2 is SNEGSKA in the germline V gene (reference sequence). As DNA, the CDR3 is TGCAGTGCTACCGGATTCGGCCAGTCCTATGGCTACACCTTC. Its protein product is CSATGFGQSYGYTF.

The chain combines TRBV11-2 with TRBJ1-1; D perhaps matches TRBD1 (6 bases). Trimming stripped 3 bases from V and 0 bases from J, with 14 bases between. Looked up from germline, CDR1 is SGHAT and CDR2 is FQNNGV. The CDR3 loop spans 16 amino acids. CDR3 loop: CASSLDSRIMNTEAFF. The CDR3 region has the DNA TGTGCCAGCAGCTTGGACAGCCGAATCATGAACACTGAAGCTTTCTTT.

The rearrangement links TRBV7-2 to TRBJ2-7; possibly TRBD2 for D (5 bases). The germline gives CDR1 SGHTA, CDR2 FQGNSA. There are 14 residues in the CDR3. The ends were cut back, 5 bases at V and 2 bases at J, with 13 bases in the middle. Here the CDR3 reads CASSRSGGPYEQYF. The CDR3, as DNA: TGTGCCAGCAGCAGAAGCGGTGGCCCCTACGAGCAGTACTTC.

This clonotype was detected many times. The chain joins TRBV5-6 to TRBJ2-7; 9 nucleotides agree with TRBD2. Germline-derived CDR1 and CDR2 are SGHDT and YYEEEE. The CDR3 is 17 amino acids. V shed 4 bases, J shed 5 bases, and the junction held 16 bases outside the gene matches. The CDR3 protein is CASSHTSGYLGLHEQYF. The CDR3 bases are TGTGCCAGCAGCCATACTAGCGGGTACCTGGGACTGCACGAGCAGTACTTC.

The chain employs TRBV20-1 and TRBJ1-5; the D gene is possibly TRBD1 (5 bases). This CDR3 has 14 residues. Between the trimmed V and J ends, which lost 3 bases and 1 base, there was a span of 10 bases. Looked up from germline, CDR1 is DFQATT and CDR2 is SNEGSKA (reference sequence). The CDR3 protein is CSARSGGSNQPQHF. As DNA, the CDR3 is TGCAGTGCTAGGAGCGGGGGGAGCAATCAGCCCCAGCATTTT.

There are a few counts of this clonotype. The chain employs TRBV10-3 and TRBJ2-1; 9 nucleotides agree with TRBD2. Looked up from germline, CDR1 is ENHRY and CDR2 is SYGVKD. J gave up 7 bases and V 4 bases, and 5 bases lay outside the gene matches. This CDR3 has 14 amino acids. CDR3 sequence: CAISGAGGRNEQFF. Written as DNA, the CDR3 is TGTGCCATCAGTGGAGCGGGAGGCAGAAATGAGCAGTTCTTC.

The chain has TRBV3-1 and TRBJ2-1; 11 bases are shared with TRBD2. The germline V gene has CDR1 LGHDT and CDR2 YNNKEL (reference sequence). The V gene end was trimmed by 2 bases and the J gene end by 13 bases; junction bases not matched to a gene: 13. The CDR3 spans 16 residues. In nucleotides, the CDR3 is TGTGCCAGCAGCCAAATTACTAGCGGGAGAATTCGCGGTCAGTTCTTC. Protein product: CASSQITSGRIRGQFF.

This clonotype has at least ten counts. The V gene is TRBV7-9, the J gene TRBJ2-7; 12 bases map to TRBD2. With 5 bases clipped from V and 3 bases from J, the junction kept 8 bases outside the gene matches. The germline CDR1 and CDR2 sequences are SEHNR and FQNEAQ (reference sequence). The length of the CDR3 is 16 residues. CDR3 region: CASSPRTSGVNYEQYF. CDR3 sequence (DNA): TGTGCCAGCAGCCCGAGGACTAGCGGGGTAAACTACGAGCAGTACTTC.